Below, 4 T cell receptor beta chains from the same sample are listed, as sequenced in a study of shared clonotypes between healthy human individuals. Assay used: immunoSEQ multiplex PCR; TCRdb lists only in-frame clones, some missing. The sample records over a million clones, about 98.5% being singletons. Sequenced: naive CD4+ T cells sorted from blood. Subset described: CD45RA+ positively selected. All receptors come from a young man in good health.

Comments on this clone: Other nucleotide sequences in the sample specify the same CDR3. The chain recombines TRBV27 with TRBJ2-7; D assignment may be TRBD1 or TRBD2 (5 bases each). CDR1 MNHEY and CDR2 SMNVEV come from the germline V gene (reference sequence). Trimming took off 9 bases at V and 1 base at J, with 13 bases between the two ends. The CDR3 is 13 amino acids. The CDR3 here is CASKGTPSYEQYF. CDR3 sequence (DNA): TGTGCCAGTAAGGGGACCCCATCCTACGAGCAGTACTTC.

The chain recombines TRBV7-9 with TRBJ2-2; possibly TRBD1 for D (6 bases). The CDR3 runs to 12 residues. From germline, CDR1 is SEHNR and CDR2 FQNEAQ (reference sequence). This chain's CDR3 is CAWGQYTGELFF. The CDR3 nucleotides are TGTGCATGGGGGCAGTACACCGGGGAGCTGTTTTTT.

The chain links TRBV7-3 to TRBJ2-5; tentatively, D is TRBD2 (6 bases). CDR1 is SGHTA and CDR2 is FQGTGA in the germline V gene. This CDR3 spans 17 amino acids. V was trimmed by 2 bases and J by 5 bases, leaving 21 bases between them. The chain's CDR3 is CASSLWPRGGLQETQYF. CDR3 bases: TGTGCCAGCAGCTTATGGCCCCGGGGAGGCCTCCAGGAGACCCAGTACTTC.

Note on this clone: Other nucleotide sequences from this sample produce the same CDR3. The chain is built from TRBV7-9 and TRBJ2-2, with no clear D. CDR1 is SEHNR and CDR2 is FQNEAQ in the germline V gene (reference sequence). V shed 1 base and J shed 1 base, with 7 bases lying between them. The CDR3 length is 15 residues. The CDR3 region is CASSLGSLNTGELFF. For the CDR3, the DNA is TGTGCCAGCAGCTTAGGAAGTTTGAACACCGGGGAGCTGTTTTTT.